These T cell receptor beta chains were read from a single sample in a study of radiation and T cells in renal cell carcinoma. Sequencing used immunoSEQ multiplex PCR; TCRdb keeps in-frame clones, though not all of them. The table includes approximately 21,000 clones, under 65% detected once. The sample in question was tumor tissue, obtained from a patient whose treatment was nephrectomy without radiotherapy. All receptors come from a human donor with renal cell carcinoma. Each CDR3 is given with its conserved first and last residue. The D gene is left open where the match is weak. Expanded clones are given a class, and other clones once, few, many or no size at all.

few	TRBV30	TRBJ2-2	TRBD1	CAWSVRGQGNTGELFF	TGTGCCTGGAGTGTACGCGGACAGGGAAACACCGGGGAGCTGTTTTTT
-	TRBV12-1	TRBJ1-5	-	CASSFRSWGSYSNQPQHF	TGTGCCAGCAGCTTTAGGAGCTGGGGAAGCTATAGCAATCAGCCCCAGCATTTT
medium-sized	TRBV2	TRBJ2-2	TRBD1	CASSDTTSDRDTGELFF	TGTGCCAGCAGCGACACGACTTCCGACAGGGATACCGGGGAGCTGTTTTTT
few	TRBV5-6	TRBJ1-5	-	CASSLSDPDQPQHF	TGTGCCAGCAGCTTGAGTGATCCCGATCAGCCCCAGCATTTT
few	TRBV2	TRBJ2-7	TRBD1	CASSGTGGSYEQYF	TGTGCCAGCAGTGGGACAGGGGGCTCGTACGAGCAGTACTTC
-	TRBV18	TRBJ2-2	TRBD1	CASSPAGQARTGELFF	TGTGCCAGCTCACCAGCGGGACAGGCTCGCACCGGGGAGCTGTTTTTT
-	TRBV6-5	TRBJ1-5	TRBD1	CASSADRAPQPQHF	TGTGCCAGCAGTGCCGACAGGGCTCCTCAGCCCCAGCATTTT
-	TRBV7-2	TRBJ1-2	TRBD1	CASSSDRGRSGYTF	TGTGCCAGCAGCTCAGACAGGGGGCGTAGCGGCTACACCTTC
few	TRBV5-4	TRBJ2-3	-	CASSLSRDLAKDTQYF	TGTGCCAGCAGCTTGAGTCGAGATCTAGCAAAAGATACGCAGTATTTT
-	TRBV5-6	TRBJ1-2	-	CASSLVLGEVTTYGYTF	TGTGCCAGCAGCTTGGTGTTGGGAGAGGTTACGACGTATGGCTACACCTTC
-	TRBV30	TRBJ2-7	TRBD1	CAWSARDRGHF	TGTGCCTGGAGCGCCCGGGACAGGGGACACTTC
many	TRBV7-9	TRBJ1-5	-	CASGAVGVQPQHF	TGTGCCAGCGGAGCTGTGGGGGTTCAGCCCCAGCATTTT
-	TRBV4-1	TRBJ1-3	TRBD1	CARLPDRLVSGNTIYF	TGCGCCAGACTCCCGGACAGGCTCGTCTCTGGAAACACCATATATTTT
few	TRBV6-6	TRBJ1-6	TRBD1	CASRNRGTGVASPLHF	TGTGCCAGCAGAAATAGAGGGACAGGGGTTGCTTCACCCCTCCACTTT
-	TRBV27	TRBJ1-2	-	CASSLSGQGYGYTF	TGTGCCAGCAGTTTATCGGGTCAGGGGTATGGCTACACCTTC
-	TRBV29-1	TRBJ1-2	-	CSVEPPGDYGYTF	TGCAGCGTTGAACCCCCCGGTGACTATGGCTACACCTTC
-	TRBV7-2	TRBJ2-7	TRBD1	CASSPDRVRAYEQYF	TGTGCCAGCAGCCCGGACAGGGTTAGGGCCTACGAGCAGTACTTC
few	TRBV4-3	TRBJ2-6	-	CASSQDLGFGGLNSGANVLTF	TGCGCCAGCAGCCAAGATTTAGGCTTCGGGGGGCTAAACTCTGGGGCCAACGTCCTGACTTTC
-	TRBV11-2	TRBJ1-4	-	CASSLAAQSGEKLFF	TGTGCCAGCAGCTTAGCGGCACAAAGTGGGGAAAAACTGTTTTTT
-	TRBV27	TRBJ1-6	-	CASSLGGQGQIPSPLHF	TGTGCCAGCAGTTTAGGTGGCCAGGGGCAAATCCCATCACCCCTCCACTTT